This T cell receptor beta chain was found in a study of T-cell memory formation after mild COVID-19. The 5'RACE method, run with constant-segment primers, produced TCR alpha and TCR beta cDNA libraries (carrying sample barcodes and UMIs). TCRdb analysed the 5' RACE reads with MiXCR anew, one entry per CDR3 protein. This sample yields some 69,000 distinct CDR3 sequences, of which over 15% are seen a single time; 25% to 35% belongs to the top ten. Broader study findings: Shrinking CD4+ clones resided mostly in CM and EM, and CD8+ ones in EMRA. Cross-reactive memory appears to have joined, as suggested by some responding clones showing up in pre-infection memory.

The CDR3 runs 14 residues. Trimming at V came to 6 bases and at J to 4 bases, leaving 9 bases not matched to a gene. The germline gives CDR1 SQVTM, CDR2 ANQGSEA. This clonotype was picked up a small number of times. The target antigen is unknown. Sequencing was done on a sample of PBMCs or a T cell subset sorted from them (not recorded which). The chain carries TRBV29-1 and TRBJ2-3; 8 nucleotides line up with TRBD2. This receptor was obtained from an adult woman who had mild COVID-19 (a few samples of this study predate the infection). Cell type and time point are not known. The CDR3 reads CSVDSGSSADTQYF. CDR3 nucleotide sequence: TGCAGCGTCGACAGCGGGAGTAGCGCAGATACGCAGTATTTT.